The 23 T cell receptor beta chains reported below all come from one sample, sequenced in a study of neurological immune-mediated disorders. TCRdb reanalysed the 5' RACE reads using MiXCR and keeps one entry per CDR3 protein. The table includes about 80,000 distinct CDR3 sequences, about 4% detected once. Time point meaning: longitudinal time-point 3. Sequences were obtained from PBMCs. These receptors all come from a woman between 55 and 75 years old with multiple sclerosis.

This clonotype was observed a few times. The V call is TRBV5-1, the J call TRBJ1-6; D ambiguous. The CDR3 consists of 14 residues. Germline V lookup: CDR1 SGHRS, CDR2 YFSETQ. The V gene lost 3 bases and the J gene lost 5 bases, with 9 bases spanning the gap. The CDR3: CASSSGNNNSPLHF. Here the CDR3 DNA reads TGCGCCAGCAGCTCGGGGAACAATAATTCACCCCTCCACTTT.

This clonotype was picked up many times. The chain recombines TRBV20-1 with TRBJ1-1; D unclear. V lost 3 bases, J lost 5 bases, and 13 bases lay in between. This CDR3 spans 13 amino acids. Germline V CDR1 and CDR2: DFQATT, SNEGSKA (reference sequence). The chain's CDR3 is CSASLRARTEAFF. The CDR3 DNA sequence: TGCAGTGCTAGCCTTAGGGCGAGGACTGAAGCTTTCTTT.

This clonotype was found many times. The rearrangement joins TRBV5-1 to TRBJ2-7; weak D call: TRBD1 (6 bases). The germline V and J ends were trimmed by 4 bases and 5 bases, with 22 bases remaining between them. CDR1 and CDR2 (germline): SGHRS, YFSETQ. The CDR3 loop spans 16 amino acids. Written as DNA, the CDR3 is TGCGCCAGCAGCCTCGAACAGGGCCCTATCCCCCACGAGCAGTACTTC. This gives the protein CASSLEQGPIPHEQYF.

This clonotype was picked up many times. Here the CDR3 reads CASILDNYGYTF. The DNA for the CDR3 is TGTGCCAGCATCCTGGACAACTATGGCTACACCTTC. The chain uses TRBV6-1 and TRBJ1-2, with D hard to call. With 7 bases removed from V and 2 bases from J, the gap between germline ends came to 8 bases. Germline V gene sequence: CDR1 MNHNS, CDR2 SASEGT. The CDR3 is 12 residues long.

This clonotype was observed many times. CDR3 loop: CASSAEQGALNQPQHF. CDR3 sequence (DNA): TGTGCCAGCAGTGCCGAGCAGGGGGCGCTTAATCAGCCCCAGCATTTT. The chain couples TRBV2 to TRBJ1-5, with 8 bases lining up with TRBD1. V gave up 4 bases and J gave up 4 bases; unmatched junction bases: 9. Germline V lookup: CDR1 SNHLY, CDR2 FYNNEI. This CDR3 comprises 16 residues. The full variable domain, with the rest looked up from reference TRBV2 and TRBJ1-5, is EPEVTQTPSHQVTQMGQEVILRCVPISNHLYFYWYRQILGQKVEFLVSFYNNEISEKSEIFDDQFSVERPDGSNFTLKIRSTKLEDSAMYFCASSAEQGALNQPQHFGDGTRLSIL.

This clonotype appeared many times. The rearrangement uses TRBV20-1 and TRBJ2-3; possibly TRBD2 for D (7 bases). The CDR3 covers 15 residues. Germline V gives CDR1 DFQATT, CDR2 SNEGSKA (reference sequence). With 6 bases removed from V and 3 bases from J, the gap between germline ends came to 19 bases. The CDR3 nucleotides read TGCAGTGCCGCCCGGGGGGCCGGTTTTACAGATACGCAGTATTTT. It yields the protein CSAARGAGFTDTQYF.

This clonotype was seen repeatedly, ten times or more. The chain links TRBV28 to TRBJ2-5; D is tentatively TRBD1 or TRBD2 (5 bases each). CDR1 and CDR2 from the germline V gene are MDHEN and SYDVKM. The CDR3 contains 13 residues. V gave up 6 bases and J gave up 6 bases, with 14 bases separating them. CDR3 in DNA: TGTGCCAGCAGCTCCGGGACGTGGCAGACCCAGTACTTC. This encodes CASSSGTWQTQYF.

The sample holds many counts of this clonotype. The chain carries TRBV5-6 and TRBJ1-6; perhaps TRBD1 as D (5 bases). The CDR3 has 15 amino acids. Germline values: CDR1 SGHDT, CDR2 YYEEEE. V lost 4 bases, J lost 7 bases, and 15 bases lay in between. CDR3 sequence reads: CASSPVGRENSPLHF. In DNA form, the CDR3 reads TGTGCCAGCAGCCCGGTGGGCAGGGAGAATTCACCCCTCCACTTT.

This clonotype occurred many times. CDR3 sequence: CASSYPQRGVYEQYF. The CDR3 DNA is TGTGCCAGCAGTTATCCCCAGCGGGGGGTCTACGAGCAGTACTTC. The chain couples TRBV6-2 or TRBV6-3 to TRBJ2-7, with 9 positions matching TRBD2. There are 15 residues in the CDR3. Germline lookup yields CDR1 MNHEY and CDR2 SVGEGT. V was pared by 3 bases and J by 3 bases, with 6 bases of the junction left unmatched.

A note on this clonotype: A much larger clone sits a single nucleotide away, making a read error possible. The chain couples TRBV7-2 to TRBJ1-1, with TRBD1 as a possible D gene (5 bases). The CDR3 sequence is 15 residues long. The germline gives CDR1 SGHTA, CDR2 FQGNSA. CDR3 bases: TGTGCCAGCAGCTTACGTGGGGCGCGAGCCGCTGAAGCTCTCTTT. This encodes CASSLRGARAAEALF.

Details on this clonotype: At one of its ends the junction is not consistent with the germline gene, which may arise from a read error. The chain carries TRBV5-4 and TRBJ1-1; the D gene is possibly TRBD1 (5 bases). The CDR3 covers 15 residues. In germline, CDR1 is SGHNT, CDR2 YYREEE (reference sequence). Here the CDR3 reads CANSTFTNGGTEAFF. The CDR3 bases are TGTGCCAACAGCACGTTCACTAACGGGGGCACTGAAGCTTTCTTT.

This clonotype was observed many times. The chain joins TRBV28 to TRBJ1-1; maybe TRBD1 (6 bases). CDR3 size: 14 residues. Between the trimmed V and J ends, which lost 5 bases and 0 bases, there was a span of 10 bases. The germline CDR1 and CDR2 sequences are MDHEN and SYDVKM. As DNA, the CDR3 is TGTGCCAGCAGTCCCGGACAGTTGAACACTGAAGCTTTCTTT. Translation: CASSPGQLNTEAFF.

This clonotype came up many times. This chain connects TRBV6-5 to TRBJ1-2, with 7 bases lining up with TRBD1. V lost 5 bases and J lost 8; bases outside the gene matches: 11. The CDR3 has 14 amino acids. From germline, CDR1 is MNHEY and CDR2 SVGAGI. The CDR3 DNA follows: TGTGCCAGCAGTAACAGGGGCCCCCCCGGGGGCTACACCTTC. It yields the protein CASSNRGPPGGYTF.

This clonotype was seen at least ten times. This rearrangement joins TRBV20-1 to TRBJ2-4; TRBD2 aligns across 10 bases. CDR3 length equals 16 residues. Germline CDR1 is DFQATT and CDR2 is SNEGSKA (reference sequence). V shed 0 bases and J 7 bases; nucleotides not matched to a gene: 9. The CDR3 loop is CSARDPAGGRVNIQYF. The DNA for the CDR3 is TGCAGTGCTAGAGATCCAGCGGGGGGGAGAGTGAACATTCAGTACTTC.

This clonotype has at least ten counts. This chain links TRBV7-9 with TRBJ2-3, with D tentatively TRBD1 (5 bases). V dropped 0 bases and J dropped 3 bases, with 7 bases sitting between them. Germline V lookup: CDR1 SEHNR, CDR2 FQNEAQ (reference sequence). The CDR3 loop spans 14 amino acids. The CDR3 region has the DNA TGTGCCAGCAGCTTAGCCAGGGCTACAGATACGCAGTATTTT. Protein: CASSLARATDTQYF.

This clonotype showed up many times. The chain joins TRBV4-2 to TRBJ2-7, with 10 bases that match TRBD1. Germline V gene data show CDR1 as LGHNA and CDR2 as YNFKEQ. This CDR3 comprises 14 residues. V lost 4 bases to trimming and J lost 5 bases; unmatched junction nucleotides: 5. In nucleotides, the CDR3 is TGTGCCAGCAGCCTCGGGACAGGGGTCCACGAGCAGTACTTC. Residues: CASSLGTGVHEQYF.

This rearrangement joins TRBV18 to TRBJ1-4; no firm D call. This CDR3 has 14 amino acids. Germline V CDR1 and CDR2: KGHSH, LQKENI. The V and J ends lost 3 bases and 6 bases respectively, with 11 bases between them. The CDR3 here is CASSPGQWDEKLFF. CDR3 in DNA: TGTGCCAGCTCACCGGGCCAGTGGGATGAAAAACTGTTTTTT. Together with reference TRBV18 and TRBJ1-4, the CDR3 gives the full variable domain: NAGVMQNPRHLVRRRGQEARLRCSPMKGHSHVYWYRQLPEEGLKFMVYLQKENIIDESGMPKERFSAEFPKEGPSILRIQQVVRGDSAAYFCASSPGQWDEKLFFGSGTQLSVL.

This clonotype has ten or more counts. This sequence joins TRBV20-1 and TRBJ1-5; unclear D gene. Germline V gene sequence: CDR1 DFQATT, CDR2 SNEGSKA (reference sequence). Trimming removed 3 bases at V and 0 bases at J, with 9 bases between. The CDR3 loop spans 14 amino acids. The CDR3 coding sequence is TGCAGTGCTAGTGGCAGTATTAGCAATCAGCCCCAGCATTTT. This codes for CSASGSISNQPQHF.

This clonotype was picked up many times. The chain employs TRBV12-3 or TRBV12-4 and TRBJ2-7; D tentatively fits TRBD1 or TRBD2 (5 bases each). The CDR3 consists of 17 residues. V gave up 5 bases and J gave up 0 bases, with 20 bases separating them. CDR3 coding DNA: TGTGCCAGCAGTCTTATTAGACATGGGACCAGCTCCTACGAGCAGTACTTC. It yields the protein CASSLIRHGTSSYEQYF.

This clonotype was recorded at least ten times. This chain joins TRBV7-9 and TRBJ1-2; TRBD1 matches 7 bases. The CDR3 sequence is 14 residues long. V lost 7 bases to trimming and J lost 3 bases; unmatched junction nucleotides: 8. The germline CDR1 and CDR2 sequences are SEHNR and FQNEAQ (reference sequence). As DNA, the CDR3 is TGTGCCAGCACCGACAGGGTGTCGGACTATGGCTACACCTTC. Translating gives CASTDRVSDYGYTF.

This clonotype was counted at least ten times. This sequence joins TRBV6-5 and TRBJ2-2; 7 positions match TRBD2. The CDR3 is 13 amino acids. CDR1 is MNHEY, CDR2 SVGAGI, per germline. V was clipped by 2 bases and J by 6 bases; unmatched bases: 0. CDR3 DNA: TGTGCCAGCAGTTACGCGGGGGCCGGGGAGCTGTTTTTT. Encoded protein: CASSYAGAGELFF.

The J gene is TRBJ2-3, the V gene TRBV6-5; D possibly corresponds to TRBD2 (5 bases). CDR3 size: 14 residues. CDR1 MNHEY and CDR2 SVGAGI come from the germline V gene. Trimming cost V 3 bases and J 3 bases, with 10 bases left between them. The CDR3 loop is CASSYSRDTDTQYF. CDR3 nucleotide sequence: TGTGCCAGCAGTTATTCCCGGGATACAGATACGCAGTATTTT.

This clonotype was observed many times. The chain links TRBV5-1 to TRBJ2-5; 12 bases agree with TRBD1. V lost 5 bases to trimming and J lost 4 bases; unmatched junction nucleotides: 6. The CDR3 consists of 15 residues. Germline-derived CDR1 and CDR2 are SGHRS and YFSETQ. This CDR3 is CASRIGTGGLETQYF. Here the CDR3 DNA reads TGCGCCAGCAGAATCGGGACAGGGGGCTTAGAGACCCAGTACTTC.